Each of the 27 T cell receptor beta chains below was sequenced from the same sample in a study of blood T cell repertoires in COVID-19. The table came from immunoSEQ multiplex PCR; TCRdb's copy has only in-frame clones and leaves some out. Of 100,000 to 150,000 clones detected, around four fifths appear once; the ten largest clones hold approximately 2.4%. The sequencing sample was made of PBMCs or T cells enriched from blood (not recorded which). The source of these receptors is a man aged 40-49 years with acute COVID-19.

The V call is TRBV19, the J call TRBJ1-5; D gene uncertain. This CDR3 has 15 amino acids. Germline CDR1 is LNHDA and CDR2 is SQIVND (reference sequence). Trimming removed 5 bases from V and 5 bases from J, with 16 bases in between. The CDR3 region is CASSPWLKQDQPQHF. For the CDR3, the DNA is TGTGCCAGTAGTCCTTGGCTCAAGCAGGATCAGCCCCAGCATTTT. The full variable domain, completed using reference TRBV19 and TRBJ1-5, is DGGITQSPKYLFRKEGQNVTLSCEQNLNHDAMYWYRQDPGQGLRLIYYSQIVNDFQKGDIAEGYSVSREKKESFPLTVTSAQKNPTAFYLCASSPWLKQDQPQHFGDGTRLSIL.

J is TRBJ2-1 and V is TRBV18, with TRBD2 matching 11 bases. Germline V gene sequence: CDR1 KGHSH, CDR2 LQKENI. The V segment lost 2 bases and the J segment 8 bases; nucleotides outside the gene matches: 8. The CDR3 length is 16 residues. The CDR3 here is CASSPTSGGPWDEQFF. Here the CDR3 DNA reads TGTGCCAGCTCACCAACTAGCGGGGGACCTTGGGATGAGCAGTTCTTC.

This clone was recorded a few times. This chain connects TRBV19 to TRBJ2-1; D might be TRBD2 (7 bases). The CDR3 length is 15 residues. Per the germline V gene, CDR1 is LNHDA and CDR2 is SQIVND (reference sequence). V was pared by 1 base and J by 7 bases, with 14 bases between. The CDR3 nucleotides read TGTGCCAGTAGTATAGTAGGGGGGGCCTTGAATGAGCAGTTCTTC. Residues: CASSIVGGALNEQFF.

The chain employs TRBV5-1 and TRBJ2-3, with D perhaps TRBD2 (6 bases). Germline CDR1 and CDR2: SGHRS and YFSETQ. V gave up 4 bases and J gave up 1 base, with 13 bases separating them. The CDR3 runs 15 residues. CDR3: CASSTGGVGTDTQYF. The CDR3 DNA is TGCGCCAGCAGCACGGGCGGGGTGGGCACAGATACGCAGTATTTT.

In nucleotides, the CDR3 is TGCGCCAGCAGTGGGGGAGGGGCGCGGAATGAGCAGTTCTTC. Translating it yields CASSGGGARNEQFF. The chain joins TRBV10-1 to TRBJ2-1; TRBD2 matches 7 bases. The CDR3 totals 14 residues. Trimming took 4 bases from V and 7 from J; bases not matched to a gene: 7. Germline CDR1 reads WNHNN; CDR2 reads SYGVQD (reference sequence).

This clone was observed a handful of times. The J gene is TRBJ1-1, the V gene TRBV6-5, with D possibly matching TRBD1 (6 bases). Germline values: CDR1 MNHEY, CDR2 SVGAGI. The CDR3 contains 13 residues. Trimming took off 6 bases at V and 3 bases at J, with 11 bases between the two ends. CDR3 coding DNA: TGTGCCAGCAGAGTTAAGGGGGACACTGAAGCTTTCTTT. Protein sequence: CASRVKGDTEAFF.

The chain is built from TRBV7-2 and TRBJ1-2; 8 nucleotides align to TRBD1. The CDR3 is made up of 14 amino acids. V dropped 5 bases and J dropped 3; count of bases not matched to a gene: 5. The germline gives CDR1 SGHTA, CDR2 FQGNSA. Written as DNA, the CDR3 is TGTGCCAGCAGCCTACAGGGGGGCGACTATGGCTACACCTTC. As protein: CASSLQGGDYGYTF.

V usage is TRBV5-6 and J usage is TRBJ1-2; 7 bases line up with TRBD1. V shed 2 bases, J shed 4 bases, and the junction held 5 bases outside the gene matches. The CDR3 is 14 residues long. Germline assignment: CDR1 SGHDT and CDR2 YYEEEE. The CDR3 sequence is CASSLKQGTYGYTF. The CDR3 DNA is TGTGCCAGCAGCTTAAAACAGGGGACCTATGGCTACACCTTC.

This clone was detected once. V is TRBV9 and J is TRBJ2-3; maybe TRBD2 (5 bases). This CDR3 is built from 15 residues. Germline V lookup: CDR1 SGDLS, CDR2 YYNGEE. The V end lost 8 bases, the J end lost 2 bases, and 18 bases lay between the germline ends. The CDR3 DNA follows: TGTGCCAGTAGCCCCCCCGAGCGGATCACAGATACGCAGTATTTT. Translation: CASSPPERITDTQYF.

The V call is TRBV9, the J call TRBJ1-3; no clear D. V lost 4 bases to trimming and J lost 4 bases, with 18 bases between them. The CDR3 length is 16 residues. From germline, CDR1 is SGDLS and CDR2 YYNGEE. CDR3 sequence: CASSPRLEMWGNTIYF. DNA of the CDR3: TGTGCCAGCAGCCCCCGACTGGAAATGTGGGGAAACACCATATATTTT.

The chain has TRBV7-2 and TRBJ1-6; tentatively, D is TRBD1 (5 bases). Germline CDR1 SGHTA, CDR2 FQGNSA. This CDR3 spans 17 amino acids. V was shortened by 5 bases and J by 4 bases, with 18 bases between the two germline ends. This chain's CDR3 is CASSPRTGGGYNSPLHF. CDR3 nucleotides: TGTGCCAGCAGCCCACGGACGGGGGGAGGGTATAATTCACCCCTCCACTTT. Combining the CDR3 with reference TRBV7-2 and TRBJ1-6 gives the whole variable domain GAGVSQSPSNKVTEKGKDVELRCDPISGHTALYWYRQSLGQGLEFLIYFQGNSAPDKSGLPSDRFSAERTGGSVSTLTIQRTQQEDSAVYLCASSPRTGGGYNSPLHFGNGTRLTVT.

The CDR3 loop reads CSAGLAEETQYF. As DNA, the CDR3 is TGCAGCGCTGGACTAGCGGAAGAGACCCAGTACTTC. The rearrangement uses TRBV29-1 and TRBJ2-5; 10 nucleotides match TRBD2. CDR3 length: 12 residues. The ends lost 7 bases at V and 3 bases at J; junction bases unmatched: 2. Looked up from germline, CDR1 is SQVTM and CDR2 is ANQGSEA.

The genes are TRBV10-3 and TRBJ1-3; 8 nucleotides line up with TRBD1. Germline V gives CDR1 ENHRY, CDR2 SYGVKD. V was clipped by 11 bases and J by 6 bases; unmatched bases: 9. The CDR3 contains 13 residues. CDR3 DNA: TGTGCCGGCGGACAGGGAGGTATAAACACCATATATTTT. Its translation is CAGGQGGINTIYF.

The chain links TRBV27 to TRBJ1-2; no clear D. Germline V lookup: CDR1 MNHEY, CDR2 SMNVEV (reference sequence). Between the trimmed V and J ends, which lost 3 bases and 2 bases, there was a span of 19 bases. The CDR3 sequence is 17 residues long. The CDR3 DNA reads as TGTGCCAGCAGTTTCCGATTGGACTTGGGCGGAAACTATGGCTACACCTTC. Protein: CASSFRLDLGGNYGYTF.

The chain has TRBV29-1 and TRBJ2-5, with a tentative D call TRBD1 (6 bases). Germline-derived CDR1 and CDR2 are SQVTM and ANQGSEA. The CDR3 contains 14 residues. V lost 1 base and J lost 7, with 16 bases in between. The DNA of the CDR3 is TGCAGCGTTGAAGGGGGTGACAGGTTGGGGACCCAGTACTTC. Residues: CSVEGGDRLGTQYF. Supplemented by reference TRBV29-1 and TRBJ2-5, the full variable domain reads SAVISQKPSRDICQRGTSLTIQCQVDSQVTMMFWYRQQPGQSLTLIATANQGSEATYESGFVIDKFPISRPNLTFSTLTVSNMSPEDSSIYLCSVEGGDRLGTQYFGPGTRLLVL.

This chain links TRBV5-1 with TRBJ2-3, with unresolved D. Between the trimmed V and J ends, which lost 6 bases and 2 bases, there was a span of 22 bases. The germline V gene encodes CDR1 SGHRS and CDR2 YFSETQ. This CDR3 spans 17 amino acids. The CDR3 DNA reads as TGCGCCAGCACCGGTCCTGAGGCCTCCAATCCCACAGATACGCAGTATTTT. This translates into CASTGPEASNPTDTQYF.

This chain connects TRBV19 to TRBJ1-5, with a weak D call TRBD1 (5 bases). Trimming took off 7 bases at V and 2 bases at J, with 15 bases between the two ends. The CDR3 extends over 15 amino acids. Germline CDR1 and CDR2: LNHDA and SQIVND (reference sequence). The chain's CDR3 is CASKGSGEGNQPQHF. The DNA of the CDR3 is TGTGCCAGTAAGGGCTCGGGGGAGGGCAATCAGCCCCAGCATTTT.

This clone was observed a single time. The V call is TRBV18, the J call TRBJ2-2, with D possibly being TRBD2 (6 bases). The germline V and J ends were trimmed by 8 bases and 0 bases, with 13 bases remaining between them. This CDR3 comprises 15 residues. Per the germline V gene, CDR1 is KGHSH and CDR2 is LQKENI. CDR3 sequence: CASTTGTSNTGELFF. DNA of the CDR3: TGTGCCAGCACAACCGGGACTTCGAACACCGGGGAGCTGTTTTTT.

The J gene is TRBJ2-7, the V gene TRBV7-9; the match to TRBD1 covers 10 bases. The J segment lost 4 bases and the V segment lost 11 bases, leaving 5 bases of the junction unmatched. Germline-derived CDR1 and CDR2 are SEHNR and FQNEAQ (reference sequence). The CDR3 has 12 amino acids. CDR3 region: CAGGTGAYEQYF. The CDR3 region has the DNA TGTGCCGGAGGGACAGGGGCGTACGAGCAGTACTTC.

CDR3 region: CASHSREAEAFF. CDR3 coding DNA: TGTGCCAGCCACTCAAGGGAGGCTGAAGCTTTCTTT. V and J are TRBV7-9 and TRBJ1-1, with D hard to call. Trimming shortened V by 8 bases and J by 6 bases, and 13 bases separated the two germline ends. The length of the CDR3 is 12 residues. CDR1 SEHNR and CDR2 FQNEAQ come from the germline V gene (reference sequence).

The chain combines TRBV6-2 or TRBV6-3 with TRBJ1-2; a possible D gene is TRBD1 (5 bases). The CDR3 totals 14 residues. CDR1 and CDR2 (germline): MNHEY, SVGEGT. V lost 5 bases to trimming and J lost 0 bases, with 10 bases between them. The CDR3 bases are TGTGCCAGCAGTCTCCTCAGGGCTAACTATGGCTACACCTTC. It encodes CASSLLRANYGYTF.

The V call is TRBV6-5, the J call TRBJ1-4, with D possibly TRBD1 on 5 matching bases. With 2 bases removed from V and 8 bases from J, the gap between germline ends came to 15 bases. Germline CDR1 MNHEY, CDR2 SVGAGI. The length of the CDR3 is 15 residues. The CDR3 DNA sequence: TGTGCCAGCAGTTACGGGCCTTCGGGGGACGAAAAACTGTTTTTT. Amino acid sequence: CASSYGPSGDEKLFF.

In this sample, this clone is medium-sized (0.01 to 0.1%). The V gene is TRBV29-1, the J gene TRBJ2-7, with a tentative D call TRBD1 (6 bases). From germline, CDR1 is SQVTM and CDR2 ANQGSEA. This CDR3 region has 13 residues. V lost 4 bases and J lost 6, with 16 bases in between. The CDR3 loop is CSVAGTTGSEQYF. CDR3 bases: TGCAGCGTTGCTGGCACAACAGGGAGCGAGCAGTACTTC.

The chain is built from TRBV11-2 and TRBJ2-5, with TRBD1 matching over 8 bases. V trimming: 2 bases; J trimming: 5 bases; junction bases outside the gene matches: 4. The CDR3 is 14 residues long. Per the germline V gene, CDR1 is SGHAT and CDR2 is FQNNGV. The CDR3 region is CASSLQGAQETQYF. In nucleotides, the CDR3 is TGTGCCAGCAGCTTACAGGGGGCGCAGGAGACCCAGTACTTC.

The rearrangement joins TRBV7-2 to TRBJ2-7; no reliable D call. CDR3 length: 15 amino acids. Germline V gene sequence: CDR1 SGHTA, CDR2 FQGNSA. Trimming cost V 3 bases and J 0 bases, with 12 bases left between them. CDR3 sequence (DNA): TGTGCCAGCAGCTTTCTAATAGCCGACTCCTACGAGCAGTACTTC. Translating it yields CASSFLIADSYEQYF. Drawing the rest from reference TRBV7-2 and TRBJ2-7, the complete variable domain is GAGVSQSPSNKVTEKGKDVELRCDPISGHTALYWYRQSLGQGLEFLIYFQGNSAPDKSGLPSDRFSAERTGGSVSTLTIQRTQQEDSAVYLCASSFLIADSYEQYFGPGTRLTVT.

The rearrangement links TRBV29-1 to TRBJ1-1; D may be TRBD1 (6 bases). The CDR3 is 12 residues long. Germline V CDR1 and CDR2: SQVTM, ANQGSEA. V lost 4 bases, J lost 5 bases, and 11 bases lay in between. The CDR3 DNA follows: TGCAGCGTTGTGAAGGGGGGGACTGAAGCTTTCTTT. This gives the protein CSVVKGGTEAFF.

The V and J genes are TRBV24-1 and TRBJ2-1; 13 nucleotides match TRBD2. V lost 1 base and J lost 0; bases outside the gene matches: 8. CDR1 is KGHDR and CDR2 is SFDVKD in the germline V gene. This CDR3 has 20 amino acids. CDR3 bases: TGTGCCACCAGTGATTTACCCGGGACTAGCGGGATGAGCTCCTACAATGAGCAGTTCTTC. Translation: CATSDLPGTSGMSSYNEQFF.